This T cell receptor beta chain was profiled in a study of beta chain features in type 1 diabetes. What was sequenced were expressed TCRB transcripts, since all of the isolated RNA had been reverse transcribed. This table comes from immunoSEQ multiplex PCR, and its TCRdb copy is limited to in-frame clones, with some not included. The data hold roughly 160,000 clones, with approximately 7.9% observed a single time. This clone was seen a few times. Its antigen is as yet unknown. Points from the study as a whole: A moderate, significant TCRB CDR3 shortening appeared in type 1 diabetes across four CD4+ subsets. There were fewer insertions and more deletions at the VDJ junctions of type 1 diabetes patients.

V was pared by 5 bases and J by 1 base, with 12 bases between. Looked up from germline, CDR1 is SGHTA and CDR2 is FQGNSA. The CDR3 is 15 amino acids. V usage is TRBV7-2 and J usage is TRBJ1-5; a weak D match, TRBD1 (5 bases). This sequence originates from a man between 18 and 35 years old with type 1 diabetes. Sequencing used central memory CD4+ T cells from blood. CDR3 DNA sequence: TGTGCCAGCAGCAGGGACTGGCAGAGCAATCAGCCCCAGCATTTT. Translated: CASSRDWQSNQPQHF. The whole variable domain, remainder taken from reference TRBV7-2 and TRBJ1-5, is GAGVSQSPSNKVTEKGKDVELRCDPISGHTALYWYRQSLGQGLEFLIYFQGNSAPDKSGLPSDRFSAERTGGSVSTLTIQRTQQEDSAVYLCASSRDWQSNQPQHFGDGTRLSIL.